These 32 T cell receptor beta chains came from one sample sequenced in a study of Ad26.COV2.S vaccination and SARS-CoV-2 variants. The data were produced by immunoSEQ multiplex PCR, yet TCRdb's version contains in-frame clones alone and is incomplete. The table records more than 300,000 clones, roughly 80% of them present only once. Stated treatment: around 19 received Ad26.COV2.S at low or high dose, single or two shots; about 5 received placebo; per-sample allocation not given. At day 63 after the first vaccine or placebo injection, samples were drawn. The sequencing here drew on peripheral blood, taken in a trial of Ad26.COV2.S vaccine versus placebo. The receptors originated from a person between 18 and 65 years old who received the Ad26.COV2.S COVID-19 vaccine or a placebo.

V and J are TRBV27 and TRBJ1-1, with 8 bases that match TRBD1. The CDR3 is 15 residues long. The V gene's germline CDR1 is MNHEY and CDR2 SMNVEV (reference sequence). V trimming: 8 bases; J trimming: 1 base; junction bases outside the gene matches: 9. CDR3 bases: TGTGCCAGCTCTTCCGGGACAGGAGGGAACACTGAAGCTTTCTTT. Its protein is CASSSGTGGNTEAFF.

The V call is TRBV18, the J call TRBJ1-2; perhaps TRBD1 as D (6 bases). V was shortened by 8 bases and J by 2 bases, with 18 bases between the two germline ends. CDR1 and CDR2 from the germline V gene are KGHSH and LQKENI. The CDR3 is made up of 15 amino acids. Here the CDR3 reads CASTKNREANYGYTF. The CDR3 nucleotides read TGTGCCAGCACTAAGAACAGGGAGGCGAACTATGGCTACACCTTC. The full variable domain, completed using reference TRBV18 and TRBJ1-2, is NAGVMQNPRHLVRRRGQEARLRCSPMKGHSHVYWYRQLPEEGLKFMVYLQKENIIDESGMPKERFSAEFPKEGPSILRIQQVVRGDSAAYFCASTKNREANYGYTFGSGTRLTVV.

The chain joins TRBV7-8 to TRBJ1-3; no clear D gene. The V gene lost 5 bases and the J gene lost 0 bases, with 11 bases spanning the gap. CDR1 SGHVS and CDR2 FQNEAQ come from the germline V gene. CDR3 length: 15 residues. Here the CDR3 reads CASSRNSLSGNTIYF. The CDR3 coding sequence is TGTGCCAGCAGCCGTAACAGCCTCTCTGGAAACACCATATATTTT.

V gene TRBV18 combines with J gene TRBJ2-5; the D is unclear. This CDR3 has 12 residues. The V gene lost 3 bases and the J gene lost 1 base, with 3 bases spanning the gap. Per germline, CDR1 KGHSH and CDR2 LQKENI. The CDR3 loop is CASSPLQETQYF. In nucleotides, the CDR3 is TGTGCCAGCTCACCTCTCCAAGAGACCCAGTACTTC.

The rearrangement links TRBV11-3 to TRBJ2-3; 9 positions match TRBD1. The CDR3 has 15 residues. The junction had 4 bases not matched to a gene; V was cut back by 5 bases and J by 1 base. CDR1 is SGHNT and CDR2 is YENEEA in the germline V gene. The CDR3 DNA reads TGTGCCAGCAGCATTCGGACAGGGGGCACAGATACGCAGTATTTT. Protein: CASSIRTGGTDTQYF.

The chain recombines TRBV15 with TRBJ2-3; the D is unclear. Trimming took off 0 bases at V and 0 bases at J, with 7 bases between the two ends. The CDR3 runs to 15 residues. CDR1 is LNHNV and CDR2 is YYDKDF in the germline V gene (reference sequence). In DNA, the CDR3 is TGTGCCACCAGCAGAGACTCTTCTAGCACAGATACGCAGTATTTT. This gives the protein CATSRDSSSTDTQYF.

The chain links TRBV2 to TRBJ1-2; D is perhaps TRBD1 (5 bases). Deletions cut 6 bases from V and 5 bases from J, with 16 bases between. This CDR3 is 14 amino acids long. CDR1 and CDR2 (germline): SNHLY, FYNNEI. CDR3 in amino acids: CASRRPGSQYGYTF. The CDR3 DNA follows: TGTGCCAGCAGGCGACCAGGGAGCCAGTATGGCTACACCTTC.

This chain links TRBV9 with TRBJ2-5; D may match TRBD1 or TRBD2 (5 bases each). The CDR3 has 15 residues. The V end was cut by 7 bases, the J end by 5 bases, with 21 bases between. Germline CDR1 SGDLS, CDR2 YYNGEE. The CDR3 DNA reads TGTGCCAGCGGGTCTTTGGGGGACCTATGGGAGACCCAGTACTTC. This sequence encodes CASGSLGDLWETQYF.

The CDR3: CASSQVQGIEQYF. The CDR3 bases are TGTGCCAGCAGCCAGGTCCAGGGAATCGAGCAGTACTTC. The chain links TRBV14 to TRBJ2-7; possibly TRBD1 for D (5 bases). Germline CDR1 reads SGHDN; CDR2 reads FVKESK. CDR3 length: 13 amino acids. V was clipped by 3 bases and J by 6 bases, with 12 bases between them.

The rearrangement joins TRBV3-1 (or the pseudogene TRBV3-2) to TRBJ1-4; 8 nucleotides match TRBD1. Trimming at V came to 0 bases and at J to 7 bases, leaving 4 bases not matched to a gene. The CDR3 has 15 amino acids. Germline V CDR1 and CDR2: LGHDT, YNNKEL (reference sequence). The CDR3 loop is CASSQDVTGGEKLFF. CDR3 DNA: TGTGCCAGCAGCCAAGATGTCACAGGGGGTGAAAAACTGTTTTTT.

The chain joins TRBV27 to TRBJ1-5; no clear D gene. The germline V and J ends were trimmed by 8 bases and 1 base, with 12 bases remaining between them. The CDR3 runs 14 residues. The germline CDR1 and CDR2 sequences are MNHEY and SMNVEV (reference sequence). As DNA, the CDR3 is TGTGCCAGCCAGAGGTTGGCCAGCAATCAGCCCCAGCATTTT. It translates to CASQRLASNQPQHF.

V is TRBV7-2 and J is TRBJ1-2; a possible D gene is TRBD1 (5 bases). The CDR3 has 16 residues. Trimming left V 5 bases short and J 4 bases short, with 20 bases between. Germline V gene sequence: CDR1 SGHTA, CDR2 FQGNSA. The CDR3 sequence: CASSPRPSGTAYGYTF. The CDR3 coding sequence is TGTGCCAGCAGCCCCCGTCCATCCGGGACTGCCTATGGCTACACCTTC. The full variable domain, rest sourced from reference TRBV7-2 and TRBJ1-2, is GAGVSQSPSNKVTEKGKDVELRCDPISGHTALYWYRQSLGQGLEFLIYFQGNSAPDKSGLPSDRFSAERTGGSVSTLTIQRTQQEDSAVYLCASSPRPSGTAYGYTFGSGTRLTVV.

The chain recombines TRBV6-5 with TRBJ2-7; tentative D call: TRBD2 (6 bases). CDR1 is MNHEY, CDR2 SVGAGI, per germline. Trimming shortened V by 6 bases and J by 5 bases, and 20 bases separated the two germline ends. This CDR3 has 15 residues. CDR3 region: CASSRLEGVKDEQYF. The CDR3 DNA sequence: TGTGCCAGCAGCCGACTAGAAGGTGTAAAGGACGAGCAGTACTTC.

The rearrangement links TRBV10-3 to TRBJ2-1, with D possibly TRBD1 on 6 matching bases. Trimming pared 4 bases from V and 7 bases from J, leaving 8 bases between. The CDR3 loop spans 12 amino acids. Germline CDR1 reads ENHRY; CDR2 reads SYGVKD. The CDR3 here is CAISADRNEQFF. The CDR3 bases are TGTGCCATCAGTGCGGACAGAAATGAGCAGTTCTTC.

The chain combines TRBV24-1 with TRBJ2-3; D not certain. The CDR3 consists of 16 residues. Trimming pared 3 bases from V and 0 bases from J, leaving 12 bases between. CDR1 is KGHDR, CDR2 SFDVKD, per germline. DNA of the CDR3: TGTGCCACCAGTGATACGAGAGCCCCTAGCACAGATACGCAGTATTTT. The encoded protein is CATSDTRAPSTDTQYF.

The sample holds a few counts of this clone. This CDR3 is CASSLGTSHNEQFF. The CDR3 nucleotides read TGCGCCAGCAGCTTAGGGACTAGCCACAATGAGCAGTTCTTC. The genes are TRBV5-1 and TRBJ2-1, with TRBD2 identical over 9 bases. V was pared by 2 bases and J by 5 bases, with 2 bases of the junction left unmatched. Per the germline V gene, CDR1 is SGHRS and CDR2 is YFSETQ. This CDR3 comprises 14 residues.

The chain uses TRBV7-8 and TRBJ1-1; D might be TRBD1 (5 bases). The germline gives CDR1 SGHVS, CDR2 FQNEAQ. The V end was cut by 5 bases, the J end by 7 bases, with 14 bases between. There are 13 residues in the CDR3. DNA for the CDR3: TGTGCCAGCAGCCACACCGGGACGGATGAAGCTTTCTTT. Translation: CASSHTGTDEAFF.

The chain links TRBV5-1 to TRBJ1-1; D not resolved. With 4 bases removed from V and 0 bases from J, the gap between germline ends came to 19 bases. The length of the CDR3 is 17 residues. Per germline, CDR1 SGHRS and CDR2 YFSETQ. CDR3 DNA: TGCGCCAGCAGCACTACTACAGCTACCCTCTTGAACACTGAAGCTTTCTTT. It yields the protein CASSTTTATLLNTEAFF.

V gene TRBV5-1 combines with J gene TRBJ2-3; 10 nucleotides line up with TRBD2. The CDR3 totals 14 residues. V shed 4 bases and J 5 bases; nucleotides not matched to a gene: 4. Germline CDR1 SGHRS, CDR2 YFSETQ. CDR3 bases: TGCGCCAGCAGCCCTCTAGCGGGGGAAGATACGCAGTATTTT. Protein product: CASSPLAGEDTQYF.

The chain employs TRBV11-3 and TRBJ2-1, with D uncertain. The CDR3 spans 13 residues. Germline V gives CDR1 SGHNT, CDR2 YENEEA. Trimming stripped 0 bases from V and 2 bases from J, with 2 bases between. The CDR3 protein is CASSLEAYNEQFF. The CDR3 DNA reads TGTGCCAGCAGCTTAGAGGCCTACAATGAGCAGTTCTTC.

There are many counts of this clone. This sequence joins TRBV2 and TRBJ2-7, with D tentatively TRBD2 (6 bases). The V end was cut by 5 bases, the J end by 0 bases, with 14 bases between. The CDR3 spans 15 residues. CDR1 and CDR2 (germline): SNHLY, FYNNEI. The CDR3 DNA sequence: TGTGCCAGCAGTCCCCAGCGGGCGAGCTCCTACGAGCAGTACTTC. It translates to CASSPQRASSYEQYF.

This sequence joins TRBV6-5 and TRBJ1-4; no clear D. This CDR3 has 16 amino acids. V lost 0 bases and J lost 0, with 8 bases in between. Looked up from germline, CDR1 is MNHEY and CDR2 is SVGAGI. CDR3 in DNA: TGTGCCAGCAGTTACTCCCCGGGAGCAACTAATGAAAAACTGTTTTTT. Translated, it gives CASSYSPGATNEKLFF.

The rearrangement links TRBV10-3 to TRBJ2-3, with 8 bases fitting TRBD1. Germline V gene sequence: CDR1 ENHRY, CDR2 SYGVKD. This CDR3 comprises 15 residues. After removal of 5 bases from V and 2 bases from J, the junction contained 6 bases not matched to a gene. The CDR3 region has the DNA TGTGCCATCAGTTCGGACAGGGAGCTCACAGATACGCAGTATTTT. Residues: CAISSDRELTDTQYF.

The rearrangement links TRBV29-1 to TRBJ1-2, with D tentatively TRBD1 (5 bases). The CDR3 totals 15 residues. CDR1 and CDR2 (germline): SQVTM, ANQGSEA. V lost 3 bases and J 0 bases, leaving 14 bases between the germline ends. This chain's CDR3 is CSVDWKGTANYGYTF. DNA of the CDR3: TGCAGCGTTGATTGGAAGGGGACCGCTAACTATGGCTACACCTTC. The full variable domain, its missing parts supplied by reference TRBV29-1 and TRBJ1-2, is SAVISQKPSRDICQRGTSLTIQCQVDSQVTMMFWYRQQPGQSLTLIATANQGSEATYESGFVIDKFPISRPNLTFSTLTVSNMSPEDSSIYLCSVDWKGTANYGYTFGSGTRLTVV.

The chain combines TRBV5-4 with TRBJ1-4; D remains unclear. In germline, CDR1 is SGHNT, CDR2 YYREEE (reference sequence). The CDR3 covers 15 residues. V was shortened by 0 bases and J by 4 bases, with 10 bases between the two germline ends. The chain's CDR3 is CASSLAQALNEKLFF. CDR3 coding DNA: TGTGCCAGCAGCTTGGCTCAGGCGCTTAATGAAAAACTGTTTTTT.

A single count supports this clone. The chain uses TRBV7-6 and TRBJ2-1; 8 bases agree with TRBD1. This CDR3 contains 16 residues. Germline CDR1 reads SGHVS; CDR2 reads FNYEAQ. V was clipped by 1 base and J by 7 bases; unmatched bases: 9. This CDR3 is CASSLGTGGLSNEQFF. Here the CDR3 DNA reads TGTGCCAGCAGCTTAGGCACAGGGGGTTTGTCGAATGAGCAGTTCTTC.

The gene calls are TRBV28 and TRBJ1-4; D is uncertain. Germline-derived CDR1 and CDR2 are MDHEN and SYDVKM. This CDR3 region has 12 residues. Trimming removed 4 bases from V and 7 bases from J, with 7 bases in between. The CDR3 nucleotides are TGTGCCAGCAGTTCCCGCAGTGAAAAACTGTTTTTT. Translated: CASSSRSEKLFF.

Comment on this clone: This sample includes further DNA sequences coding for the same CDR3. The V and J genes are TRBV7-9 and TRBJ1-1; 7 nucleotides agree with TRBD1. With 3 bases clipped from V and 0 bases from J, the junction kept 1 base outside the gene matches. This CDR3 region has 14 residues. The germline V gene encodes CDR1 SEHNR and CDR2 FQNEAQ (reference sequence). CDR3 sequence reads: CASSLGQMNTEAFF. The CDR3, as DNA: TGTGCCAGCAGCTTGGGACAGATGAACACTGAAGCTTTCTTT.

This chain uses TRBV15 with TRBJ1-4; maybe TRBD1 (5 bases). The CDR3 loop spans 13 amino acids. Germline CDR1 LNHNV, CDR2 YYDKDF (reference sequence). Trimming took 1 base from V and 8 from J, leaving 8 bases between them. The CDR3 DNA follows: TGTGCCACCAGCAGAGCGGGGGTCGAAAAACTGTTTTTT. This translates into CATSRAGVEKLFF.

V gene TRBV4-1 combines with J gene TRBJ2-3; D call uncertain. Trimming stripped 4 bases from V and 0 bases from J, with 2 bases between. Germline V gene sequence: CDR1 MGHRA, CDR2 YSYEKL. This CDR3 has 12 residues. The CDR3 here is CASSLSTDTQYF. The CDR3 coding sequence is TGCGCCAGCAGCCTTAGCACAGATACGCAGTATTTT.

This clone was seen just once. The chain uses TRBV2 and TRBJ2-5, with 11 bases identical to TRBD1. Trimming removed 8 bases from V and 5 bases from J; junction bases left unmatched: 7. In germline, CDR1 is SNHLY, CDR2 FYNNEI. The CDR3 totals 14 residues. CDR3 sequence: CASVVDRGQETQYF. DNA for the CDR3: TGTGCCAGCGTCGTGGACAGGGGGCAGGAGACCCAGTACTTC.

This clone occurred a few times. This chain uses TRBV6-5 with TRBJ1-1; 8 positions match TRBD1. The germline gives CDR1 MNHEY, CDR2 SVGAGI. V shed 5 bases, J shed 2 bases, and the junction held 4 bases outside the gene matches. This CDR3 contains 14 residues. The CDR3 is CASSRQGLNTEAFF. CDR3 DNA sequence: TGTGCCAGCAGTCGACAGGGGCTTAACACTGAAGCTTTCTTT.